This T cell receptor (beta chain) is drawn from a study of shared clonotypes between healthy human individuals. Study-wide findings and caveats: Sharing across four donors was highest in naive CD4 (around 5%) and lowest in memory CD8 (around 0.4%). The study found lower generation probabilities in non-shared clonotypes than in those shared by all four donors.

Comments on this clone: As yet, its antigen is unknown.

CD45RO-negative CD8 cells positively selected for CCR7 made up the naive population, which excluded terminally differentiated effector memory CD45RA+ cells. DNA at 150 to 200 ng, approximately 30,000 T cell genomes, went into sorted-subset replicate PCRs. TCRdb's copy holds only in-frame clones and misses some; the assay was immunoSEQ multiplex PCR. The sample consists of 500,000 to 700,000 clones, 95% of them appearing once. V shed 1 base and J shed 2 bases, with 9 bases lying between them. The CDR3 length is 14 residues. Germline CDR1 reads MNHEY; CDR2 reads SMNVEV (reference sequence). This receptor was taken from a woman aged 25-40 years in good health. The chain uses TRBV27 and TRBJ2-7; no firm D call. Sequencing was done on a sample of naive CD8+ T cells sorted from blood. CDR3 bases: TGTGCCAGCAGTTTATTAGGGCAGGCCTACGAGCAGTACTTC. Translation: CASSLLGQAYEQYF.